Following are 29 T cell receptor beta chains from one sample sequenced in a study of T cell responses to AZD1222 COVID-19 vaccine. The repertoire was sequenced with immunoSEQ multiplex PCR; TCRdb's copy has only in-frame clones and lacks some. The profile covers 200,000 to 250,000 clones, with roughly 91% appearing a single time and over 0.95% taken by the ten largest. The sequences come from peripheral blood, collected on day 0 of MenACWY control vaccination. All receptors derive from an adult in good health.

This clone was seen just once. V usage is TRBV5-6 and J usage is TRBJ1-5; D call uncertain. CDR1 and CDR2 (germline): SGHDT, YYEEEE. The CDR3 has 16 amino acids. V was trimmed by 0 bases and J by 0 bases, leaving 10 bases between them. The DNA of the CDR3 is TGTGCCAGCAGCTTGGGTCCAGCTTATAGCAATCAGCCCCAGCATTTT. It translates to CASSLGPAYSNQPQHF.

The rearrangement uses TRBV18 and TRBJ1-2; D unclear. Germline CDR1 is KGHSH and CDR2 is LQKENI. Trimming removed 2 bases at V and 10 bases at J, with 11 bases between. This CDR3 is 12 amino acids long. DNA of the CDR3: TGTGCCAGCTCACCAAGCTCCCCGCCCTACACCTTC. Translating gives CASSPSSPPYTF.

The chain is built from TRBV3-1 (or the pseudogene TRBV3-2) and TRBJ1-1; tentative D call: TRBD1 (5 bases). V lost 1 base and J lost 10, with 10 bases in between. The germline V gene has CDR1 LGHDT and CDR2 YNNKEL (reference sequence). The length of the CDR3 is 12 residues. The CDR3 DNA is TGTGCCAGCAGCCAAGGTGGGGCAGGAGCTTTCTTT. It encodes CASSQGGAGAFF.

V gene TRBV27 combines with J gene TRBJ1-1; D gene unclear. V dropped 6 bases and J dropped 6 bases, with 11 bases sitting between them. Germline V gene lookup returns CDR1 MNHEY and CDR2 SMNVEV (reference sequence). The CDR3 runs to 12 residues. The CDR3 sequence is CASRSLNAEAFF. CDR3 coding DNA: TGTGCCAGCAGATCGCTTAACGCTGAAGCTTTCTTT.

Here the CDR3 DNA reads TGTGCCAGTAGTATGGGGACAGGGTTCAATCAGCCCCAGCATTTT. Translation gives CASSMGTGFNQPQHF. The chain recombines TRBV19 with TRBJ1-5; TRBD1 matches 9 bases. The CDR3 sequence is 15 residues long. The junction had 3 bases not matched to a gene; V was cut back by 3 bases and J by 3 bases. The germline V gene has CDR1 LNHDA and CDR2 SQIVND (reference sequence).

The chain recombines TRBV5-1 with TRBJ1-2, with D unresolved. Trimming removed 0 bases at V and 2 bases at J, with 5 bases between. The CDR3 is made up of 13 amino acids. The V gene's germline CDR1 is SGHRS and CDR2 YFSETQ. CDR3 sequence: CASSLEQNYGYTF. In DNA form, the CDR3 reads TGCGCCAGCAGCTTGGAACAGAACTATGGCTACACCTTC.

The CDR3 nucleotides are TGTGCCTGGAAAGCGGGGGGAGATACGCAGTATTTT. Its translation: CAWKAGGDTQYF. The chain joins TRBV30 to TRBJ2-3, with 9 bases that match TRBD2. V shed 4 bases and J 5 bases; nucleotides not matched to a gene: 1. This CDR3 region has 12 residues. The germline V gene has CDR1 GTSNPN and CDR2 SVGIG (reference sequence).

The J gene is TRBJ2-7, the V gene TRBV6-5; TRBD1 aligns across 11 bases. Looked up from germline, CDR1 is MNHEY and CDR2 is SVGAGI. The CDR3 covers 14 residues. Trimming took 5 bases from V and 6 from J; bases not matched to a gene: 6. CDR3 coding DNA: TGTGCCAGCAGTAGCCGGACAGGGGGCGCCGAGCAGTACTTC. Protein product: CASSSRTGGAEQYF.

With respect to this clone: Other DNA sequences in this specimen translate into the identical CDR3. This chain links TRBV3-1 (or the pseudogene TRBV3-2) with TRBJ2-7; 9 bases map to TRBD2. From germline, CDR1 is LGHDT and CDR2 YNNKEL (reference sequence). J was trimmed by 6 bases and V by 7 bases; bases with no gene match: 10. This CDR3 is 14 amino acids long. CDR3 in DNA: TGTGCCAGCACCCCCCTCGCGGGGGGGGGCGAGCAGTACTTC. Translation: CASTPLAGGGEQYF.

The rearrangement joins TRBV5-4 to TRBJ2-2; D possibly corresponds to TRBD1 (5 bases). Germline V gives CDR1 SGHNT, CDR2 YYREEE (reference sequence). This CDR3 is built from 15 residues. Trimming left V 5 bases short and J 6 bases short, with 17 bases between. CDR3 sequence reads: CASRPGDSRPGELFF. The CDR3 coding sequence is TGTGCCAGCAGACCCGGAGACAGTCGCCCCGGGGAGCTGTTTTTT.

The CDR3 reads CASSRPGLREEQFF. For the CDR3, the DNA is TGTGCCAGCAGTCGACCGGGACTACGAGAGGAGCAGTTCTTC. The V and J genes are TRBV2 and TRBJ2-1, with 7 bases lining up with TRBD2. The ends lost 5 bases at V and 10 bases at J; junction bases unmatched: 11. The CDR3 totals 14 residues. CDR1 SNHLY and CDR2 FYNNEI come from the germline V gene.

The genes are TRBV7-2 and TRBJ2-2; D is ambiguous. Germline CDR1 is SGHTA and CDR2 is FQGNSA. The V gene lost 2 bases and the J gene lost 2 bases, with 3 bases spanning the gap. This CDR3 contains 13 residues. CDR3 sequence: CASSLINTGELFF. The CDR3, as DNA: TGTGCCAGCAGCTTAATCAACACCGGGGAGCTGTTTTTT.

The chain has TRBV6-2 or TRBV6-3 and TRBJ2-1; D is ambiguous. Trimming left V 2 bases short and J 7 bases short, with 3 bases between. CDR1 and CDR2 (germline): MNHEY, SVGEGT. CDR3 size: 11 residues. CDR3 protein: CASSYSNEQFF. Written as DNA, the CDR3 is TGTGCCAGCAGTTACAGTAATGAGCAGTTCTTC.

This chain links TRBV18 with TRBJ1-1; TRBD1 might be the D (6 bases). The CDR3 spans 14 residues. V was pared by 6 bases and J by 5 bases, with 16 bases between. Germline CDR1 and CDR2: KGHSH and LQKENI. CDR3 residues: CASSHREKRTEAFF. CDR3 nucleotides: TGTGCCAGCTCTCACAGGGAGAAGAGGACTGAAGCTTTCTTT.

This clone was detected a few times. V gene TRBV2 combines with J gene TRBJ1-4; tentatively, D is TRBD1 (6 bases). The V end lost 8 bases, the J end lost 7 bases, and 11 bases lay between the germline ends. The germline gives CDR1 SNHLY, CDR2 FYNNEI. The CDR3 runs to 12 residues. CDR3 in amino acids: CASWGAGEKLFF. The DNA for the CDR3 is TGTGCCAGCTGGGGGGCCGGTGAAAAACTGTTTTTT.

The rearrangement links TRBV7-2 to TRBJ2-7; TRBD1 might be the D (5 bases). Trimming removed 4 bases at V and 7 bases at J, with 14 bases between. The CDR3 is 13 amino acids. Germline V gene sequence: CDR1 SGHTA, CDR2 FQGNSA. The DNA of the CDR3 is TGTGCCAGCAGCTCGTGGGGCCTCGGGGAGCAGTACTTC. This sequence encodes CASSSWGLGEQYF.

V usage is TRBV5-5 and J usage is TRBJ2-3; 14 positions match TRBD2. There are 16 residues in the CDR3. The germline gives CDR1 SGHKS, CDR2 YYEKEE (reference sequence). V shed 2 bases and J 4 bases; nucleotides not matched to a gene: 3. The CDR3 sequence: CASSLGLAGGPDTQYF. The CDR3 region has the DNA TGTGCCAGCAGCTTAGGACTAGCGGGGGGTCCAGATACGCAGTATTTT.

The genes are TRBV30 and TRBJ2-3, with TRBD1 matching over 9 bases. Germline V gene lookup returns CDR1 GTSNPN and CDR2 SVGIG (reference sequence). This CDR3 is built from 18 residues. The V segment lost 3 bases and the J segment 4 bases; nucleotides outside the gene matches: 17. The CDR3 spells CAWSGGRSTGGSADTQYF. The CDR3 bases are TGTGCCTGGAGCGGCGGCCGCTCGACAGGGGGATCCGCAGATACGCAGTATTTT.

This chain joins TRBV27 and TRBJ1-2, with 8 bases matching TRBD1. The CDR3 contains 13 residues. Germline CDR1 and CDR2: MNHEY and SMNVEV (reference sequence). V lost 4 bases to trimming and J lost 7 bases; unmatched junction nucleotides: 5. The CDR3 region is CASSYRDRSGYTF. The CDR3 DNA is TGTGCCAGCAGTTACCGGGACAGGAGTGGCTACACCTTC.

The rearrangement uses TRBV19 and TRBJ1-3; 8 nucleotides agree with TRBD1. V lost 4 bases to trimming and J lost 3 bases; unmatched junction nucleotides: 5. Germline V gene data show CDR1 as LNHDA and CDR2 as SQIVND (reference sequence). CDR3 size: 15 residues. The CDR3 DNA sequence: TGTGCCAGTAGTACTCAGGGGGCTTTTGGAAACACCATATATTTT. Protein product: CASSTQGAFGNTIYF. Variable domain in full (rest from reference TRBV19 and TRBJ1-3): DGGITQSPKYLFRKEGQNVTLSCEQNLNHDAMYWYRQDPGQGLRLIYYSQIVNDFQKGDIAEGYSVSREKKESFPLTVTSAQKNPTAFYLCASSTQGAFGNTIYFGEGSWLTVV.

The chain joins TRBV7-8 to TRBJ2-1; D unclear. Trimming cost V 1 base and J 7 bases, with 8 bases left between them. This CDR3 is built from 13 residues. CDR1 is SGHVS and CDR2 is FQNEAQ in the germline V gene. The CDR3 loop is CASSLGRNNEQFF. The DNA of the CDR3 is TGTGCCAGCAGCTTAGGCAGGAATAATGAGCAGTTCTTC.

This clone was observed once. The chain couples TRBV15 to TRBJ1-2, with TRBD1 as a possible D gene (5 bases). Trimming pared 0 bases from V and 7 bases from J, leaving 15 bases between. Germline-derived CDR1 and CDR2 are LNHNV and YYDKDF (reference sequence). CDR3 length: 15 amino acids. The CDR3 sequence: CATSRDGQLGGGYTF. The CDR3 region has the DNA TGTGCCACCAGCAGAGACGGACAATTGGGGGGTGGCTACACCTTC.

The chain combines TRBV5-6 with TRBJ1-1; D remains unclear. The CDR3 sequence is 14 residues long. V was trimmed by 0 bases and J by 5 bases, leaving 11 bases between them. Germline lookup yields CDR1 SGHDT and CDR2 YYEEEE. Here the CDR3 reads CASSLVGGLTEAFF. CDR3 nucleotide sequence: TGTGCCAGCAGCTTGGTAGGTGGGTTGACTGAAGCTTTCTTT.

DNA for the CDR3: TGTGCCAGCAGCCCCCCTCGGCAGGCGGGGAACACTGAAGCTTTCTTT. Protein sequence: CASSPPRQAGNTEAFF. The rearrangement joins TRBV3-1 (or the pseudogene TRBV3-2) to TRBJ1-1; D remains ambiguous. The CDR3 loop spans 16 amino acids. Trimming removed 4 bases from V and 1 base from J, with 16 bases in between. The germline V gene encodes CDR1 LGHDT and CDR2 YNNKEL (reference sequence).

The count of this clone is one. The chain has TRBV4-2 and TRBJ2-1; 13 bases fit TRBD2. The CDR3 is 17 amino acids. The germline CDR1 and CDR2 sequences are LGHNA and YNFKEQ. Trimming cost V 4 bases and J 5 bases; bases outside gene matches: 8. The CDR3 DNA sequence: TGTGCCAGCAGCCTCGGACTAGCGGGGGCCGACAACAATGAGCAGTTCTTC. Amino acid sequence: CASSLGLAGADNNEQFF.

The chain joins TRBV6-5 to TRBJ2-7; 9 bases are shared with TRBD1. CDR1 is MNHEY and CDR2 is SVGAGI in the germline V gene. The V and J ends lost 6 bases and 5 bases, in that order; junction bases with no gene match: 8. The CDR3 sequence is 14 residues long. The CDR3 here is CASRETGGKHEQYF. CDR3 coding DNA: TGTGCCAGCAGGGAGACAGGGGGGAAACACGAGCAGTACTTC.

V gene TRBV2 combines with J gene TRBJ1-5, with D unclear. The CDR3 consists of 13 residues. V shed 6 bases and J shed 1 base, with 7 bases lying between them. From germline, CDR1 is SNHLY and CDR2 FYNNEI. CDR3 region: CASSRQSNQPQHF. The CDR3 DNA sequence: TGTGCCAGCAGCAGACAAAGCAATCAGCCCCAGCATTTT.

This sequence joins TRBV10-3 and TRBJ2-7; D is undetermined. The V end was cut by 4 bases, the J end by 3 bases, with 10 bases between. The germline V gene encodes CDR1 ENHRY and CDR2 SYGVKD. The CDR3 spans 13 residues. The chain's CDR3 is CAISGGYGYEQYF. CDR3 DNA: TGTGCCATCAGTGGAGGATACGGCTACGAGCAGTACTTC.

This clone was detected a few times. The chain joins TRBV29-1 to TRBJ1-2; the D is unclear. Trimming took 4 bases from V and 4 from J, leaving 7 bases between them. Looked up from germline, CDR1 is SQVTM and CDR2 is ANQGSEA. There are 11 residues in the CDR3. The CDR3 DNA is TGCAGCGTTGGAGGGTTCTATGGCTACACCTTC. This codes for CSVGGFYGYTF.